This T cell receptor (beta chain) was retrieved from a study of blood T cell repertoires in COVID-19 (dated by TCRdb to 2018 to 2021). About the study as a whole: The collaborator samples originated in the United States, Italy and Spain and spanned the acute and convalescent phases of COVID-19. The dataset comprised deeply sampled blood TCRbeta repertoires from subjects exposed to, actively infected with, or recovered from COVID-19. A de-identified subject ID, COVID-19 status, age in years and sex were almost always included in the sample metadata. Where available, HLA class I and class II types were taken from metadata supplied by the sample provider and were not determined by assay-based typing. The material from the prospective study consisted of cDNA or gDNA derived from T cells, B-cell-depleted T cells, or PBMCs. Samples were obtained from the ongoing ImmuneRACE study (first 160 participants) and from roughly 1,300 subjects provided by 6 global collaborators. The repertoires were released in a freely available public database meant as a resource for research on the immune response to SARS-CoV-2.

CDR1 LNHNV and CDR2 YYDKDF are derived from the germline V gene (reference sequence). Measured from the cysteine to the phenylalanine, the CDR3 is 15 residues long. The kept DNA is CDR3 alone, 45 bases in frame from the first base. Relative to germline, V is missing 5 bases and J is missing 7 bases, with 11 bases of the junction outside any gene match. What the authors observed across the whole study: Clinical and demographic metadata were provided uncurated, with the amount varying by source and participant.

A remark on this clone: What this receptor recognizes is not known. No base qualities exist here, and no much larger clone lies one base off it.

Collaborating institutions collected whole blood in K2EDTA tubes following their own protocols. For TCRbeta analysis, collaborator samples were shipped as frozen whole blood, as isolated PBMCs, or as DNA extracted from either sample type. The immunoSEQ Assay, a bias-controlled multiplex PCR, was used to amplify TCRbeta CDR3 regions from genomic DNA. In the authors' own workflow: Within the assay, amplification of reference gene primers was used to estimate how many nucleated cells each sample contained. To quantify the absolute abundance of each unique TCRbeta CDR3 rearrangement, sequence reads were collapsed and filtered. For each sample, productive Simpson clonality was calculated as the square root of Simpson's diversity index over productive rearrangements. TCRdb carries this immuneACCESS record with in-frame sequences only. Its versions omit some clonotypes, under half of them owing to an unresolved V gene in the studies checked, with the rest unexplained. That table is the source of V, J and clone size, and D and trimming were worked out from the DNA. The sample table holds approximately 390,000 clones, of which roughly 90% were seen once. The ten largest account for 6.5% to 7% of the sample.

The specimen sequenced was peripheral blood. The rearrangement joined TRBV15 to TRBJ2-7, with TRBD1 matching 10 junction bases. This clonotype was obtained from a man aged 18 to 30 with active or convalescent COVID-19. CDR3 protein: CATSGVRDRGGEQYF. The nucleotides are TGTGCCACCAGCGGCGTCCGGGACAGGGGAGGGGAGCAGTACTTC.